Detailed here is one T cell receptor (beta chain). The target antigen is unknown. The lymph nodes were axillary draining lymph nodes from breast cancer patients. This sample was taken from a study of breast tumors, draining lymph nodes, adjacent tissues. Whole-study results and caveats: Tumor TCR diversity was below lymph nodes but above nontumor tissue.

TCRdb reanalysed the multiplex PCR reads using MiXCR and keeps one entry per CDR3 protein. The sample shows 100,000 or so distinct CDR3 sequences, about 20% of them seen only once. The CDR3 length is 16 residues. The V gene's germline CDR1 is SEHNR and CDR2 FQNEAQ (reference sequence). V was cut by 5 bases and J by 1 base, with 15 bases left in between. Sequencing was carried out using axillary lymph node tissue. This TCR came from a female donor with breast cancer. Some clones in this sample may be carry-over from other donors' samples. The chain links TRBV7-9 to TRBJ2-1, with TRBD1 as a possible D gene (5 bases). CDR3 residues: CASSNKAGKSYNEQFF. CDR3 DNA: TGTGCCAGCAGCAATAAGGCAGGGAAATCCTACAATGAGCAGTTCTTC.